Listed below are T cell receptor beta chains from one sample, sequenced in a study of OX40 agonist ivuxolimab in advanced cancers. Profiled with immunoSEQ multiplex PCR; TCRdb holds only in-frame clones, not every one. The sample contains 25,000 to 30,000 clones, 70% to 85% of which appear only once. The specimen comprised CD4+ or CD8+ T cells sorted from blood, sampled in a trial of the OX40 agonist ivuxolimab. These receptors were collected from an adult with an advanced solid tumor such as melanoma, head and neck, liver or kidney cancer. Both conserved end residues are part of each CDR3. Each record gives: CDR3 DNA, CDR3 protein, clone size, D gene, V gene, J gene. A D gene is named only where the DNA matches it firmly. Expanded clones get a size class; other rows say once, few or many, or leave the size out.

TGTGCCAGCAGCTTTGGGGCAGAACCTGACTACGAGCAGTACTTC	CASSFGAEPDYEQYF	NA	NA	TRBV2	TRBJ2-7
TGCGCCAGCAGCCGGTGGGGGGGTCCTGAGACCCAGTACTTC	CASSRWGGPETQYF	NA	TRBD2	TRBV5-1	TRBJ2-5
TGTGCCAGCAGTTTAGTAGCAGGGTCCTACAATGAGCAGTTCTTC	CASSLVAGSYNEQFF	NA	NA	TRBV28	TRBJ2-1
TGTGCCAGCAGTTTTCCCAGACTAGCGGGAGACACAGATACGCAGTATTTT	CASSFPRLAGDTDTQYF	once	TRBD2	TRBV28	TRBJ2-3
TGTGCCAGCAGCTTAGGTCACAGTTACTCCTATAATTCACCCCTCCACTTT	CASSLGHSYSYNSPLHF	once	NA	TRBV7-9	TRBJ1-6
TGTGCCAGCAGCTTAATAGCGGACCCAATCTACAATGAGCAGTTCTTC	CASSLIADPIYNEQFF	NA	NA	TRBV7-3	TRBJ2-1
TGTGCCAGTAGTATGGGAGGGGGCGCTGAAGCTTTCTTT	CASSMGGGAEAFF	NA	TRBD1	TRBV19	TRBJ1-1
TGTGCCAGCAGCTCTAACCGACAGAATTTGAACACTGAAGCTTTCTTT	CASSSNRQNLNTEAFF	NA	NA	TRBV7-9	TRBJ1-1
TGTGCCAGCACCCAAGACAGGTTTTACAATGAGCAGTTCTTC	CASTQDRFYNEQFF	NA	NA	TRBV6-6	TRBJ2-1
TGCGCCAGCAGCCGGCAGGGGGACTGGGAGAGAAACATTCAGTACTTC	CASSRQGDWERNIQYF	NA	NA	TRBV4-1	TRBJ2-4
TGTGCCTGGAGCGCCGCCCCGGGTGACAGGCTAAAACTGTTTTTT	CAWSAAPGDRLKLFF	NA	NA	TRBV30	TRBJ1-4
TGTGCCAGCAGCTCCGGACAGAGAACCTACGAGCAGTACTTC	CASSSGQRTYEQYF	NA	NA	TRBV7-8	TRBJ2-7
TGTGCCTGGAGTGGGGCCCTAAATCAGCCCCAGCATTTT	CAWSGALNQPQHF	NA	NA	TRBV30	TRBJ1-5
TGTGCCTGGAGCGGGCTTTCCTATAATTCACCCCTCCACTTT	CAWSGLSYNSPLHF	NA	NA	TRBV30	TRBJ1-6
TGTGCCAGCAGCCTAGGGACAGGCTCCTACGAGCAGTACTTC	CASSLGTGSYEQYF	NA	TRBD1	TRBV11-2	TRBJ2-7
TGTGCCAGCAGCTACACATCTGGCTATGGCTACACCTTC	CASSYTSGYGYTF	NA	NA	TRBV7-9	TRBJ1-2
TGTGCCTGGAGTGTTTTCGGCGTCCCCCAAGAGACCCAGTACTTC	CAWSVFGVPQETQYF	NA	NA	TRBV30	TRBJ2-5
TGTGCCAGTAGCCCCGTGCGCCACGATACGCAGTATTTT	CASSPVRHDTQYF	NA	NA	TRBV19	TRBJ2-3
TGTGCCAGCAGCCCGTGGACAGGCTCGGGGGATTCACCCCTCCACTTT	CASSPWTGSGDSPLHF	many	TRBD1	TRBV4-2	TRBJ1-6
TGTGCCAGCAGCGCCGGGTCAGGGGGCGTGTCAGATACGCAGTATTTT	CASSAGSGGVSDTQYF	NA	TRBD1	TRBV9	TRBJ2-3